Below are 6 T cell receptor beta chains sequenced from a single sample in a study of regulatory T cells in long-lasting Graves disease. With iRepertoire HTBI primers and Arm-PCR of CDR3 regions, TCR beta libraries were built. From the multiplex PCR reads, TCRdb called clonotypes with MiXCR, one entry per CDR3 protein. The repertoire consists of about 400,000 distinct CDR3 sequences, with 20% to 25% occurring once and the leading ten covering about 20%. Time point: persistent/refractory GD, antithyroid drugs over 5 years with positive TRAb. Preparation of the TCR library used RNA extracted from PBMCs. This material consisted of peripheral blood mononuclear cells (PBMCs), taken when the disease was refractory, from a patient treated with antithyroid drugs. These receptors originate from a female donor with Graves disease.

The table lists this clonotype with a few counts. V usage is TRBV19 and J usage is TRBJ1-5; tentative D call: TRBD1 (5 bases). The CDR3 contains 19 residues. With 3 bases removed from V and 6 bases from J, the gap between germline ends came to 27 bases. In germline, CDR1 is LNHDA, CDR2 SQIVND (reference sequence). CDR3 coding DNA: TGTGCCAGTAGTATCCTTATGGCAGGTACGCCGAAAAGGGGTCAGCCCCAGCATTTT. Translated, it gives CASSILMAGTPKRGQPQHF.

This clonotype was counted a few times. The chain uses TRBV7-9 and TRBJ2-1, with 7 bases fitting TRBD2. With 6 bases clipped from V and 5 bases from J, the junction kept 10 bases outside the gene matches. CDR1 is SEHNR and CDR2 is FQNEAQ in the germline V gene (reference sequence). The CDR3 is 15 residues long. CDR3 sequence: CASRPGLAENNEQFF. CDR3 coding DNA: TGTGCCAGCAGACCGGGTCTAGCGGAAAACAATGAGCAGTTCTTC.

This clonotype was counted many times. The chain couples TRBV27 to TRBJ2-5; TRBD1 matches 7 bases. J was trimmed by 13 bases and V by 3 bases; bases with no gene match: 14. Germline CDR1 MNHEY, CDR2 SMNVEV (reference sequence). This CDR3 has 14 amino acids. The CDR3 DNA is TGTGCCAGCAGTTTCACAGGGGAAATAATGGGGTTGTACTTC. It codes for CASSFTGEIMGLYF.

This clonotype has just a few counts. The V call is TRBV6-1, the J call TRBJ1-6, with D unresolved. Trimming left V 6 bases short and J 10 bases short, with 13 bases between. CDR3 length: 13 residues. Germline CDR1 MNHNS, CDR2 SASEGT. DNA of the CDR3: TGTGCCAGCAGCCCGGGGTCTGAGTCACCCCTCCACTTT. Residues: CASSPGSESPLHF.

This clonotype was counted a single time. The CDR3 region has the DNA TGCGCCAGCACGGTCGGGACAGTCTCCTACGAGCAGTACTTC. This translates into CASTVGTVSYEQYF. This chain joins TRBV5-1 and TRBJ2-7; TRBD1 matches 7 bases. This CDR3 is 14 amino acids long. Germline CDR1 is SGHRS and CDR2 is YFSETQ. V lost 6 bases and J lost 0; bases outside the gene matches: 6.

The V gene is TRBV6-5, the J gene TRBJ1-5; the D is unclear. The V gene's germline CDR1 is MNHEY and CDR2 SVGAGI. This CDR3 is built from 14 residues. Trimming took 2 bases from V and 1 from J, leaving 6 bases between them. The CDR3 sequence is CASSYESSNQPQHF. The CDR3, as DNA: TGTGCCAGCAGTTACGAGAGCAGCAATCAGCCCCAGCATTTT.